Sequencing of this T cell receptor beta chain was carried out in a study of cytomegalovirus exposure and HLA in healthy donors (dated by TCRdb to the late 2010s). Broadly, across the study: An earlier analysis of several hundred of the donors reported about 290 Gb of sequence data and around 120 million unique TCR beta sequences from 150 million to 200 million T cells. Roughly 290 gigabases of sequencing data and tens of millions of unique TCR sequences made up an early release that covered roughly 670 HLA-typed donors. Among the roughly 370 genotyped donors, approximately 77% belonged to the genetic ancestry cluster associated with self-reported Caucasian donors. The study aimed to test whether cataloging public T cell receptors could reveal signatures of past pathogen exposure. The T cell repertoires of 670 or so subjects were profiled by immunosequencing and related to cytomegalovirus serostatus. Along with the roughly 670-subject first cohort, a separate validation cohort of more than 90 different subjects was used. To predict cytomegalovirus infection status, the study brought together high-throughput TCR immunosequencing, statistical association of individual TCRs with disease status, and machine learning. A later analysis re-analyzed previously published TCR beta repertoires from 500 to 700 donors and added high-resolution HLA genotyping to study TCR occurrence patterns. Rather than using new phenotypic data, the later analysis identified candidate immune exposures from TCR beta sequences and from how often those sequences occurred across donors. In an earlier analysis of more than 550 of the donors, high-throughput TCR beta sequencing was used to judge whether each TCR beta V gene segment behaved as functional or pseudogenic. Donor age, sex, ethnicity and CMV serostatus were compiled alongside the repertoire data. In a later genetic analysis, genome-wide SNP genotypes for about 55% of the roughly 670 donors were used, and that subset was treated as a discovery cohort. Every repertoire in the discovery cohort had been generated on one and the same sequencing platform. HLA typing covered class I and class II loci at four-digit resolution. The number of typed donors differed by locus: about 620-630 for A, B, C, DRB1 and DQB1; some 500 for DQA1; 606 for DPA1; and 450 to 480 for DPB1. Roughly 5 DR-DQ haplotypes were treated as single units for association and clustering because of strong linkage in the cohort. Among over 350 genotyped donors of the cohort, an average of approximately 240,000 unique TCR beta nucleotide sequences were sequenced per donor, roughly 20% of them non-productive.

Notes on this clone: Its binding antigen is unknown. The sample holds no much larger clone one base away, and base qualities are not on file.

In total, over 600 healthy bone marrow donors made up the cohort. Cohort members were all nominally healthy when sampled, although unrecorded immune exposures were likely present. The donor tested CMV seropositive and was one of the 289 seropositive cohort members. Every donor gave a peripheral blood sample, and the peripheral blood mononuclear cells from that sample were used for TCR beta sequencing. The Qiagen DNeasy Blood Extraction Kit was used to extract genomic DNA from the blood cell samples. The library was made by the immunoSEQ multiplex PCR assay. A mixture of 60 forward primers for TCR Vbeta segments and 13 reverse primers for TCR Jbeta segments was used in the multiplex PCR. The CDR3 region of rearranged TCR beta genes was amplified from genomic DNA by a multiplex PCR assay. Amplified TCR beta libraries were sequenced as 87-base-pair reads on the Illumina HiSeq System. The paper's processing steps were these. Across the 700 or so repertoires, a later analysis counted about 81 million unique TCR beta chains, around 11 million of which were shared by at least two donors. Raw reads were error-corrected and collapsed into unique sequences by a nearest-neighbor algorithm in which closely related sequences were merged to remove PCR and sequencing errors. CDR3 sequences were aligned to IMGT reference sequences to assign V, D and J gene segments. For a sequence to be retained, a match of at least six nucleotides was required to both a V gene segment and a J gene segment. A rearrangement was called productive if the CDR3 had no stop codons and remained in frame with V and J, and every other rearrangement was called non-productive. CDR3 was defined according to IMGT convention as the region running from the second conserved V-encoded cysteine to the conserved J-encoded phenylalanine. In an earlier analysis of some 550 of the donors, sequences lacking an unambiguous match to a single V gene segment were excluded. An earlier analysis of a few hundred of the donors classified V segments as functional when productive rearrangements were above 56.7% and as segregating when the standard deviation between donors was above 5%. To diagnose cytomegalovirus status from the catalog of TCR beta chain sequences, a statistical classification framework was built. In a later analysis, V and J genes were assigned by comparing TCR nucleotide sequences against IMGT/GENE-DB human TR gene sequences. In a later analysis, CDR3 sequences and most-parsimonious VDJ recombination scenarios were assigned using the TCRdist pipeline. A later analysis defined each TCR beta chain by its CDR3 amino acid sequence plus V-gene family, and excluded reads lacking a unique V-gene family. As a way to deal with suspected cross-contamination and a sequencing artifact, a later analysis dropped hundreds of nucleotide sequences that were highly shared and had low generation probability. For each public chain, a later analysis derived a clonal expansion index from normalized ranks of inferred template counts within each repertoire. Generation probabilities in a later analysis came from a VDJ recombination model fitted to out-of-frame rearrangements, and those results were checked against IGoR. In a later analysis, hypergeometric tests were used to score TCR-TCR, TCR-HLA and TCR-CMV co-occurrence, with a repertoire-size bias correction applied to TCR pairs. In a later analysis, false discovery rates were estimated by permuting HLA or CMV assignments 20 times. In a later analysis, co-occurring TCRs were grouped with DBSCAN, and TCRdist sequence similarity was added when clustering was performed within HLA-allele-positive subsets. Repertoires with fewer than 30,000 or more than 120,000 public chains, plus five repertoires with anomalous nucleotide sharing, were excluded from co-occurrence clustering. TCRdb's version of the immuneACCESS table is confined to in-frame rearrangements and falls short of the full clone set. An unresolved V gene accounts for under half of the shortfall where checked; the remainder is of unknown origin. Clone size and the V and J calls come from that table; the DNA yielded D and trimming. The table for this sample lists approximately 160,000 clones; 68% of them were counted only once. The ten largest clones take up 2.8% of the sample.

V sheds 0 bases and J sheds 3 bases, leaving 11 bases between their ends. Reading the germline V gene gives CDR1 LGHNA and CDR2 YSLEER. The CDR3 goes from the cysteine to the phenylalanine over 15 residues. The CDR3 DNA has 45 bases and is translated from base 1. Study-level results and caveats: Because some donors lacked HLA typing at each locus, the association tests relied only on the typed subset. A few of the identified cytomegalovirus-associated TCR beta chains were confirmed in vitro to be specific for cytomegalovirus antigens. The 87-base-pair reads could not distinguish some IMGT-functional V segments, including TRBV6-2 and TRBV6-3, so those segments were excluded. Linkage disequilibrium might explain the correlated functional status among segregating V segments, but an unknown experimental factor could not be excluded. The study gave a list of around 170 TCR beta chains associated with cytomegalovirus. A later analysis reported that several top co-occurrence clusters appeared linked to parvovirus B19, influenza, CMV and Epstein-Barr virus. A later analysis found that HLA-associated TCR beta chains were more clonally expanded and had lower generation probabilities than equally common non-associated chains. V-gene and J-gene trimming of TCR beta chains was associated with a missense DCLRE1C variant in a later genetic analysis, and the association was replicated in an independent cohort. The sequencing pipeline was judged likely to have produced a cluster of highly shared sequence variants as a technical artifact. Only TCR beta chains were sequenced in this cohort, and the absence of alpha or paired-chain data limited detectable features. In an earlier analysis of more than 450 of the donors, most TCR beta V segments were observed in productive rearrangements about 90% or about 30% of the time, broadly matching IMGT annotations. Because counts were too low, about 15 rarely observed V segments, including chromosome 9 orphons, were left out of the earlier analysis of some 600 of the donors. In both the original and validation cohorts, the classifier was reported to diagnose cytomegalovirus status with high specificity and sensitivity. Sequencing depth was assumed to be roughly uniform across donors in the presence/absence analyses, though that assumption may not hold. A later genetic analysis reported fewer N-insertions in productive TCRs among donors in an Asian-associated ancestry cluster than the roughly 670-donor mean. According to a later analysis, most CMV-associated TCR beta chains appeared to be HLA-restricted, and the HLA associations seemed to be driven largely by CMV exposure. A further reported finding was that TCR beta sequences accurately predicted the HLA-A and HLA-B alleles for most subjects in the first cohort. Across donors, most TCR sequences were observed very rarely, whereas some public TCRs were present in many individuals. According to the authors, the approach could potentially be generalized to other disease states and immunological phenotypes. At a false discovery rate of 0.05, a later analysis linked 15,000 to 20,000 TCR beta sequences to specific HLA alleles. According to a later analysis, TCR association rates differed among HLA loci, with DRB1 alleles showing the most associated TCRs and HLA-C alleles showing the fewest. Immune exposure information for the cohort was limited to CMV serostatus. When HLA alleles, especially DR and DQ, strongly co-occurred, TCR associations were difficult to assign to individual alleles.

The sample taken for sequencing was PBMCs. The rearrangement combines TRBV4-3 with TRBJ1-1; a confident D gene designation cannot be given. The source is a woman in her forties in good health and CMV-seropositive. The DNA sequence reads TGCGCCAGCAGCCAAGATAGCAACCAATACACTGAAGCTTTCTTT. Translated, this gives CASSQDSNQYTEAFF.